This is a list of T cell receptor beta chains from one sample in a study of blood T cell repertoires in COVID-19. TCRdb's table, derived via immunoSEQ multiplex PCR, lists solely in-frame clones and lacks some. The sample has some 60,000 clones; around 83% are singletons. Material: peripheral blood. All receptors come from a human donor in a cohort sampled during active COVID-19. Each CDR3 is given with its conserved first and last residue. D genes are given only for firm matches. A clone size is listed for some rows: how often the clone was seen (once, few, many), or a class if it is expanded.

cdr3_nt: TGCGCCAGCAGGTCTGACATTCCCTATGGCTACACCTTC; cdr3_aa: CASRSDIPYGYTF; clone_size: .; v_call: TRBV5-1; d_call: .; j_call: TRBJ1-2
cdr3_nt: TGTGCCAGCAGTCCTCAGGGCTATGGCTACACCTTC; cdr3_aa: CASSPQGYGYTF; clone_size: .; v_call: TRBV6-5; d_call: .; j_call: TRBJ1-2
cdr3_nt: TGTGCCAGTAGCAATGTGGTACGCGGGCAGGGGAACCTAGCCAAAAACATTCAGTACTTC; cdr3_aa: CASSNVVRGQGNLAKNIQYF; clone_size: .; v_call: TRBV19; d_call: .; j_call: TRBJ2-4
cdr3_nt: TGTGCCAGCAGCCCCGGGCAGGGCTCCCTTTCGGCCCAGTACTTC; cdr3_aa: CASSPGQGSLSAQYF; clone_size: .; v_call: TRBV5-4; d_call: .; j_call: TRBJ2-5
cdr3_nt: TGTGCCAGCAGCCGTGGGGGCACAGGGTACAATGAGCAGTTCTTC; cdr3_aa: CASSRGGTGYNEQFF; clone_size: .; v_call: TRBV6-6; d_call: .; j_call: TRBJ2-1
cdr3_nt: TGTGCCACCAGCAGGGGACGCGGAAGGGGAGCGGGGAGCACAGATACGCAGTATTTT; cdr3_aa: CATSRGRGRGAGSTDTQYF; clone_size: once; v_call: TRBV15; d_call: TRBD2; j_call: TRBJ2-3
cdr3_nt: TGTGCCAGCAGCGCGACAGGGGGGCGTCCCACTGAAGCTTTCTTT; cdr3_aa: CASSATGGRPTEAFF; clone_size: .; v_call: TRBV5-4; d_call: TRBD1; j_call: TRBJ1-1
cdr3_nt: TGTGCCAGCCTAGCTTATCGGAAGAATGGCTACACCTTC; cdr3_aa: CASLAYRKNGYTF; clone_size: few; v_call: TRBV6-6; d_call: .; j_call: TRBJ1-2
cdr3_nt: TGTGCCAGCTCACGCGGAGGGGAAGAGACCCAGTACTTC; cdr3_aa: CASSRGGEETQYF; clone_size: few; v_call: TRBV18; d_call: .; j_call: TRBJ2-5
cdr3_nt: TGTGCCAGTAACGCCCGGGGACTTTACAATGAGCAGTTCTTC; cdr3_aa: CASNARGLYNEQFF; clone_size: .; v_call: TRBV19; d_call: .; j_call: TRBJ2-1
cdr3_nt: TGTGCCAGCAGCCAAGATAACCTTCTTGGGCAGTTGAACACTGAAGCTTTCTTT; cdr3_aa: CASSQDNLLGQLNTEAFF; clone_size: .; v_call: TRBV3-1/TRBV3-2; d_call: .; j_call: TRBJ1-1
cdr3_nt: TGTGCCACAAGTAGCGGGGGGGCCCTCGATACGCAGTATTTT; cdr3_aa: CATSSGGALDTQYF; clone_size: .; v_call: TRBV24-1; d_call: TRBD2; j_call: TRBJ2-3
cdr3_nt: TGTGCCACCAGTGAATCACAAGAGACCCAGTACTTC; cdr3_aa: CATSESQETQYF; clone_size: .; v_call: TRBV24-1; d_call: .; j_call: TRBJ2-5
cdr3_nt: TGCGCCAGCAGCCCTGAGGCTACCGGGGAGCTGTTTTTT; cdr3_aa: CASSPEATGELFF; clone_size: .; v_call: TRBV5-1; d_call: .; j_call: TRBJ2-2
cdr3_nt: TGTGCCAGCAGCTTGCGGGGTTCTGGCTACACCTTC; cdr3_aa: CASSLRGSGYTF; clone_size: once; v_call: TRBV5-6; d_call: .; j_call: TRBJ1-2
cdr3_nt: TGTGCCAGCAGTGAACAGGGGTCTAACTATGGCTACACCTTC; cdr3_aa: CASSEQGSNYGYTF; clone_size: .; v_call: TRBV6-1; d_call: .; j_call: TRBJ1-2
cdr3_nt: TGTGCCAGCAGCCTGGGCCAGGTTACCACAGATACGCAGTATTTT; cdr3_aa: CASSLGQVTTDTQYF; clone_size: .; v_call: TRBV7-2; d_call: .; j_call: TRBJ2-3
cdr3_nt: TGCGCCAGCAGCTCTAACTCCAACACAGATACGCAGTATTTT; cdr3_aa: CASSSNSNTDTQYF; clone_size: .; v_call: TRBV5-1; d_call: .; j_call: TRBJ2-3
cdr3_nt: TGTGCCAGCAGCTTGAGTTTTGGAGTTCAAGAGACCCAGTACTTC; cdr3_aa: CASSLSFGVQETQYF; clone_size: .; v_call: TRBV5-6; d_call: .; j_call: TRBJ2-5
cdr3_nt: TGTGCCAGCAGCCAACAGGGGGTCAATTCACCCCTCCACTTT; cdr3_aa: CASSQQGVNSPLHF; clone_size: .; v_call: TRBV6-2/TRBV6-3; d_call: TRBD1; j_call: TRBJ1-6
cdr3_nt: TGCGCCAGCAGCCAAGAGGACACCTACAATGAGCAGTTCTTC; cdr3_aa: CASSQEDTYNEQFF; clone_size: .; v_call: TRBV4-1; d_call: .; j_call: TRBJ2-1
cdr3_nt: TGTGCCAGCACGCCAGGGGGAAAACTGTTTTTT; cdr3_aa: CASTPGGKLFF; clone_size: .; v_call: TRBV2; d_call: TRBD1; j_call: TRBJ1-4
cdr3_nt: TGTGCCAGCAGCTCAGACTACTACGAGCAGTACTTC; cdr3_aa: CASSSDYYEQYF; clone_size: few; v_call: TRBV7-9; d_call: .; j_call: TRBJ2-7
cdr3_nt: TGTGCCACGGGACTAGCGGGGGGGCGAGTGCAGTTCTTC; cdr3_aa: CATGLAGGRVQFF; clone_size: .; v_call: TRBV5-4; d_call: TRBD2; j_call: TRBJ2-1
cdr3_nt: TGTGCCAGCAGCCAAGGCGGCAAAGAAGCTTTCTTT; cdr3_aa: CASSQGGKEAFF; clone_size: .; v_call: TRBV3-1/TRBV3-2; d_call: .; j_call: TRBJ1-1
cdr3_nt: TGTGCCAGCACCAATATAGGGGGGGCCGGGGAGACCCAGTACTTC; cdr3_aa: CASTNIGGAGETQYF; clone_size: .; v_call: TRBV2; d_call: .; j_call: TRBJ2-5
cdr3_nt: TGTGCCAGCTCACAGTCCCGGGACACATACAATGAGCAGTTCTTC; cdr3_aa: CASSQSRDTYNEQFF; clone_size: .; v_call: TRBV18; d_call: .; j_call: TRBJ2-1
cdr3_nt: TGTGCCAGCAGTTTGGGACTAATCGGGGGGACGACAGATACGCAGTATTTT; cdr3_aa: CASSLGLIGGTTDTQYF; clone_size: once; v_call: TRBV28; d_call: TRBD2; j_call: TRBJ2-3
cdr3_nt: TGTGCCAGCACCCTTATGGGGGGGTCGGAGACCCAGTACTTC; cdr3_aa: CASTLMGGSETQYF; clone_size: .; v_call: TRBV7-2; d_call: TRBD2; j_call: TRBJ2-5
cdr3_nt: TGTGCCAGCAGCACTCTTCCTTCACCGGGGACCCAGTACTTC; cdr3_aa: CASSTLPSPGTQYF; clone_size: .; v_call: TRBV28; d_call: .; j_call: TRBJ2-5
cdr3_nt: TGTGCCAGCAGCTTAGTGACAGGGTATAATTCACCCCTCCACTTT; cdr3_aa: CASSLVTGYNSPLHF; clone_size: .; v_call: TRBV7-6; d_call: TRBD1; j_call: TRBJ1-6
cdr3_nt: TGTGCCAGCACGCCACGGGGGGACTATGGCTACACCTTC; cdr3_aa: CASTPRGDYGYTF; clone_size: .; v_call: TRBV6-5; d_call: .; j_call: TRBJ1-2
cdr3_nt: TGTGCCAGCAGCTTGGATCCCCCGGCAGGAACGTATGAAAAACTGTTTTTT; cdr3_aa: CASSLDPPAGTYEKLFF; clone_size: .; v_call: TRBV5-5; d_call: .; j_call: TRBJ1-4
cdr3_nt: TGCGCCAGCAGCTCTCAGGGTAACACCGGGGAGCTGTTTTTT; cdr3_aa: CASSSQGNTGELFF; clone_size: few; v_call: TRBV5-1; d_call: .; j_call: TRBJ2-2
cdr3_nt: TGTGCCAGTAGTATGGACAGGGTCTATGAAAAACTGTTTTTT; cdr3_aa: CASSMDRVYEKLFF; clone_size: .; v_call: TRBV19; d_call: TRBD1; j_call: TRBJ1-4
cdr3_nt: TGTGCCTGGAGTCGGGGACTAGCGGGGGAAGAGACCCAGTACTTC; cdr3_aa: CAWSRGLAGEETQYF; clone_size: once; v_call: TRBV30; d_call: TRBD2; j_call: TRBJ2-5
cdr3_nt: TGTGCCAGCAGTTTGGGCAGTCGGACAGGGCTCTATGGCTACACCTTC; cdr3_aa: CASSLGSRTGLYGYTF; clone_size: .; v_call: TRBV27; d_call: TRBD1; j_call: TRBJ1-2
cdr3_nt: TGTGCCAGCTCACCGACTCAACTGGCCGGTTCACCCCTCCACTTT; cdr3_aa: CASSPTQLAGSPLHF; clone_size: .; v_call: TRBV18; d_call: .; j_call: TRBJ1-6
cdr3_nt: TGTGCCAGCAGGGGTGGGGGGACCGGGGAGCTGTTTTTT; cdr3_aa: CASRGGGTGELFF; clone_size: .; v_call: TRBV2; d_call: .; j_call: TRBJ2-2
cdr3_nt: TGTGCCAGCAGCGTGACCCAGGGGGGTCTCGAGCAGTACTTC; cdr3_aa: CASSVTQGGLEQYF; clone_size: few; v_call: TRBV5-4; d_call: .; j_call: TRBJ2-7
cdr3_nt: TGTGCCTGGAGTGTAAGCTTGGCGGGGGGAAGGGACAATGAGCAGTTCTTC; cdr3_aa: CAWSVSLAGGRDNEQFF; clone_size: .; v_call: TRBV30; d_call: TRBD2; j_call: TRBJ2-1
cdr3_nt: TGTGCCAGCAGCTTAGTGGCAGGGGGCATCTATGGCTACACCTTC; cdr3_aa: CASSLVAGGIYGYTF; clone_size: .; v_call: TRBV7-6; d_call: TRBD1; j_call: TRBJ1-2
cdr3_nt: TGCAGTGCTAGGCCAGAAGATACGCAGTATTTT; cdr3_aa: CSARPEDTQYF; clone_size: .; v_call: TRBV20-1; d_call: .; j_call: TRBJ2-3
cdr3_nt: TGTGCCAGCAGCCAAGAGGAAGATGGGGCCGCGGAGACCCAGTACTTC; cdr3_aa: CASSQEEDGAAETQYF; clone_size: .; v_call: TRBV3-1/TRBV3-2; d_call: .; j_call: TRBJ2-5
cdr3_nt: TGTGCCAGCAGTAAGACAGGGGGCATCAACACCATATATTTT; cdr3_aa: CASSKTGGINTIYF; clone_size: .; v_call: TRBV6-5; d_call: TRBD1; j_call: TRBJ1-3
cdr3_nt: TGTGCCAGCAGCCTGGGGACACACACTGAAGCTTTCTTT; cdr3_aa: CASSLGTHTEAFF; clone_size: .; v_call: TRBV12-3/TRBV12-4; d_call: .; j_call: TRBJ1-1
cdr3_nt: TGTGTTGGAGGTACCGACTATAATTCACCCCTCCACTTT; cdr3_aa: CVGGTDYNSPLHF; clone_size: few; v_call: TRBV2; d_call: .; j_call: TRBJ1-6